Presented here are 16 T cell receptor beta chains from one specimen sequenced in a study of blood T cells in healthy people across ages. Then a second PCR, running roughly 7 to 11 cycles, was carried out with a sample-barcoded 5' primer and a J-beta primer mix. TCRdb redid the calling of the 5' RACE reads with MiXCR, one entry per CDR3 protein. Of roughly 800,000 distinct CDR3 sequences listed, 58% are singletons. The sample was blood. The receptors come from a man aged 25 to 45 in good health.

This clonotype was detected a few times. This sequence joins TRBV9 and TRBJ2-7; the D gene is possibly TRBD1 (5 bases). V was cut by 4 bases and J by 0 bases, with 11 bases left in between. Germline lookup yields CDR1 SGDLS and CDR2 YYNGEE. CDR3 length equals 14 residues. CDR3 DNA sequence: TGTGCCAGCAGCACGGACACAAGCTCCTACGAGCAGTACTTC. It codes for CASSTDTSSYEQYF.

The gene calls are TRBV29-1 and TRBJ1-2; a possible D gene is TRBD1 (6 bases). Germline values: CDR1 SQVTM, CDR2 ANQGSEA. The V end lost 7 bases, the J end lost 13 bases, and 19 bases lay between the germline ends. This CDR3 is 11 amino acids long. In nucleotides, the CDR3 is TGCAGCGCCCTATGGGGGGGCGCGGGCACCTTC. The encoded protein is CSALWGGAGTF. Supplemented by reference TRBV29-1 and TRBJ1-2, the full variable domain reads SAVISQKPSRDICQRGTSLTIQCQVDSQVTMMFWYRQQPGQSLTLIATANQGSEATYESGFVIDKFPISRPNLTFSTLTVSNMSPEDSSIYLCSALWGGAGTFGSGTRLTVV.

This clonotype was counted many times. This chain uses TRBV3-1 with TRBJ2-1; no firm D call. CDR1 and CDR2 from the germline V gene are LGHDT and YNNKEL (reference sequence). CDR3 size: 13 residues. Deletions cut 1 base from V and 3 bases from J, with 4 bases between. CDR3 sequence: CASSQALYNEQFF. CDR3 bases: TGTGCCAGCAGCCAAGCACTCTACAATGAGCAGTTCTTC.

This chain links TRBV3-1 with TRBJ2-5; D gene ambiguous. CDR1 LGHDT and CDR2 YNNKEL come from the germline V gene (reference sequence). Deletions cut 2 bases from V and 5 bases from J, with 9 bases between. This CDR3 has 13 residues. In nucleotides, the CDR3 is TGTGCCAGCAGCCAATGGCCGGTGGAGACCCAGTACTTC. This sequence encodes CASSQWPVETQYF.

About this clonotype itself: Possible read error: a much larger clone is one base away. The V and J genes are TRBV7-9 and TRBJ2-7, with unresolved D. CDR1 and CDR2 (germline): SEHNR, FQNEAQ (reference sequence). The CDR3 contains 15 residues. The CDR3 spells CANSPLAGRSYEQYF. DNA of the CDR3: TGTGCCAACAGCCCCCTGGCCGGGCGCTCCTACGAGCAGTACTTC.

Only one count was recorded for this clonotype. The chain combines TRBV15 with TRBJ2-2, with D possibly being TRBD2 (5 bases). The V end lost 4 bases, the J end lost 5 bases, and 8 bases lay between the germline ends. The CDR3 runs to 13 residues. Germline CDR1 LNHNV, CDR2 YYDKDF (reference sequence). CDR3: CATSISGTGELFF. The CDR3 region has the DNA TGTGCCACCAGCATCAGCGGTACCGGGGAGCTGTTTTTT.

The V gene is TRBV29-1, the J gene TRBJ1-2; D uncertain. In germline, CDR1 is SQVTM, CDR2 ANQGSEA. This CDR3 is built from 12 residues. Trimming stripped 3 bases from V and 2 bases from J, with 7 bases between. The DNA of the CDR3 is TGCAGCGTTGATGAGTACAACTATGGCTACACCTTC. Protein sequence: CSVDEYNYGYTF.

The chain is built from TRBV24-1 and TRBJ2-1; a weak D match, TRBD2 (5 bases). The CDR3 is 13 residues long. The germline V gene has CDR1 KGHDR and CDR2 SFDVKD. V lost 7 bases and J lost 5, with 11 bases in between. The CDR3: CATRGSGNNEQFF. The DNA of the CDR3 is TGTGCCACCAGAGGGTCGGGAAACAATGAGCAGTTCTTC.

The V call is TRBV30, the J call TRBJ2-7; tentatively, D is TRBD1 (6 bases). V was pared by 4 bases and J by 0 bases, with 19 bases between. The CDR3 extends over 16 amino acids. CDR1 GTSNPN and CDR2 SVGIG come from the germline V gene (reference sequence). CDR3 in amino acids: CAWTPPDRSFSYEQYF. The DNA for the CDR3 is TGTGCCTGGACCCCTCCCGACAGGAGTTTCTCCTACGAGCAGTACTTC.

This chain joins TRBV10-3 and TRBJ2-5, with 8 bases aligning to TRBD1. Germline loops: CDR1 ENHRY, CDR2 SYGVKD. Trimming at V came to 2 bases and at J to 5 bases, leaving 7 bases not matched to a gene. The CDR3 loop spans 15 amino acids. CDR3 nucleotide sequence: TGTGCCATCAGTGAGGACAGGGGTTCTGGGGAGACCCAGTACTTC. This encodes CAISEDRGSGETQYF.

This chain links TRBV20-1 with TRBJ2-7, with D unclear. Germline V gives CDR1 DFQATT, CDR2 SNEGSKA (reference sequence). V lost 3 bases and J lost 1, with 7 bases in between. The CDR3 contains 12 residues. The DNA for the CDR3 is TGCAGTGCTAGTTCCCGTTCCTACGAGCAGTACTTC. Translation gives CSASSRSYEQYF.

About this clonotype: Since a much larger clone is just one base distant, this may be a read error. This chain links TRBV29-1 with TRBJ2-7, with D possibly being TRBD2 (6 bases). V was shortened by 6 bases and J by 7 bases, with 28 bases between the two germline ends. This CDR3 region has 16 residues. CDR1 is SQVTM, CDR2 ANQGSEA, per germline. The CDR3 is CSVPLGRDGTYNEQYF. CDR3 sequence (DNA): TGCAGCGTGCCCCTGGGGCGGGACGGAACCTACAATGAGCAGTACTTC.

The chain uses TRBV4-2 and TRBJ2-3; D not resolved. Germline loops: CDR1 LGHNA, CDR2 YNFKEQ. The CDR3 sequence is 16 residues long. With 2 bases removed from V and 0 bases from J, the gap between germline ends came to 12 bases. CDR3 in DNA: TGTGCCAGCAGCCAAAAAAGCATCATAAGCACAGATACGCAGTATTTT. It translates to CASSQKSIISTDTQYF.

This chain links TRBV6-6 with TRBJ1-4; 9 bases are a match to TRBD1. J lost 2 bases, V lost 5 bases, and 6 bases had no gene match. Per germline, CDR1 MNHNY and CDR2 SVGAGI (reference sequence). This CDR3 spans 16 amino acids. The CDR3 DNA is TGTGCCAGCAGTAGTACAGGGGGCGCGACTAATGAAAAACTGTTTTTT. Translating it yields CASSSTGGATNEKLFF.

Only a few counts were recorded for this clonotype. The chain carries TRBV9 and TRBJ2-7, with D uncertain. Trimming took off 4 bases at V and 5 bases at J, with 16 bases between the two ends. The V gene's germline CDR1 is SGDLS and CDR2 YYNGEE. The CDR3 is 14 amino acids. CDR3 nucleotides: TGTGCCAGCAGCCCGGTGGATCACCGGGACGAGCAGTACTTC. Translating it yields CASSPVDHRDEQYF.

There are a few counts of this clonotype. The chain joins TRBV2 to TRBJ1-4; D is perhaps TRBD1 (6 bases). Trimming cost V 9 bases and J 8 bases, with 16 bases left between them. The CDR3 runs to 13 residues. Germline CDR1 is SNHLY and CDR2 is FYNNEI. In DNA, the CDR3 is TGTGCCAGTTCGACAGGCAACTTCGAAAAACTGTTTTTT. Protein product: CASSTGNFEKLFF. The whole variable domain, filled in from reference TRBV2 and TRBJ1-4, reads EPEVTQTPSHQVTQMGQEVILRCVPISNHLYFYWYRQILGQKVEFLVSFYNNEISEKSEIFDDQFSVERPDGSNFTLKIRSTKLEDSAMYFCASSTGNFEKLFFGSGTQLSVL.